What follows are 23 T cell receptor beta chains derived from one specimen sequenced in a study of T cells after yellow fever vaccination. TCRdb itself ran the 5' RACE reads through MiXCR, one entry per CDR3 protein. Among just under 600,000 distinct CDR3 sequences listed, less than 15% were seen once. The specimen was PBMCs, collected on the day of the yellow fever booster vaccination. The receptors were gathered from a man aged 25-45 years who received the YFV17D yellow fever vaccine.

The rearrangement uses TRBV9 and TRBJ2-6, with 8 bases identical to TRBD2. This CDR3 is built from 17 residues. Germline V gene data show CDR1 as SGDLS and CDR2 as YYNGEE. V shed 4 bases and J 1 base; nucleotides not matched to a gene: 7. The CDR3 sequence is CASSSHSGGSGANVLTF. The CDR3 DNA follows: TGTGCCAGCAGCTCGCATTCGGGGGGGTCTGGGGCCAACGTCCTGACTTTC.

The chain links TRBV19 to TRBJ1-5, with 9 bases fitting TRBD1. Germline CDR1 and CDR2: LNHDA and SQIVND (reference sequence). J lost 5 bases, V lost 5 bases, and 16 bases had no gene match. The CDR3 covers 18 residues. The CDR3 DNA is TGTGCCAGTAGTGTACTCCCGGGACAGGGAATTTATGATCAGCCCCAGCATTTT. Its translation: CASSVLPGQGIYDQPQHF. The full variable domain, completed using reference TRBV19 and TRBJ1-5, is DGGITQSPKYLFRKEGQNVTLSCEQNLNHDAMYWYRQDPGQGLRLIYYSQIVNDFQKGDIAEGYSVSREKKESFPLTVTSAQKNPTAFYLCASSVLPGQGIYDQPQHFGDGTRLSIL.

This clonotype has more than one count but fewer than ten. The V gene is TRBV29-1, the J gene TRBJ2-7; unclear D gene. Germline V gene data show CDR1 as SQVTM and CDR2 as ANQGSEA. The CDR3 is made up of 15 amino acids. V shed 0 bases and J shed 1 base, with 13 bases lying between them. CDR3 coding DNA: TGCAGCGTTGAAGATTGGGAAACAAGATCCTACGAGCAGTACTTC. Its translation: CSVEDWETRSYEQYF.

In its sample, this clonotype was seen a few times. J is TRBJ2-1 and V is TRBV27; D is undetermined. Germline CDR1 and CDR2: MNHEY and SMNVEV (reference sequence). The CDR3 is made up of 13 amino acids. The ends were cut back, 7 bases at V and 6 bases at J, with 13 bases in the middle. CDR3 in DNA: TGTGCCAGCATGGTCCGCGGTCGCAATGAGCAGTTCTTC. Its protein product is CASMVRGRNEQFF.

V is TRBV5-1 and J is TRBJ1-1; maybe TRBD1 (6 bases). Trimming took off 6 bases at V and 0 bases at J, with 12 bases between the two ends. Germline V gene data show CDR1 as SGHRS and CDR2 as YFSETQ. This CDR3 spans 14 amino acids. The DNA for the CDR3 is TGCGCCAGCATCTCCGGGACAATGAACACTGAAGCTTTCTTT. Its translation: CASISGTMNTEAFF.

The CDR3 here is CASSFAGTSGQETQYF. The CDR3 DNA reads as TGCGCCAGCAGCTTCGCTGGGACTAGCGGACAAGAGACCCAGTACTTC. This chain uses TRBV5-1 with TRBJ2-5, with 11 bases that match TRBD2. CDR3 size: 16 residues. Unmatched junction bases numbered 5, after V lost 2 bases and J lost 2 bases. Germline V gene data show CDR1 as SGHRS and CDR2 as YFSETQ.

This clonotype was observed a few times. The CDR3 sequence is CASSYRKSYEQYF. CDR3 nucleotide sequence: TGTGCCAGCAGTTACCGAAAATCCTACGAGCAGTACTTC. The chain uses TRBV6-5 and TRBJ2-7; no clear D gene. V was pared by 2 bases and J by 1 base, with 6 bases between. Looked up from germline, CDR1 is MNHEY and CDR2 is SVGAGI. The CDR3 has 13 residues.

The chain links TRBV25-1 to TRBJ1-5; D is ambiguous. Germline V lookup: CDR1 MGHDK, CDR2 SYGVNS. The V and J ends lost 3 bases and 2 bases respectively, with 11 bases between them. This CDR3 spans 15 amino acids. The CDR3 region has the DNA TGTGCCAGCAGTGATGATGGTCTTGGCAATCAGCCCCAGCATTTT. Amino acid sequence: CASSDDGLGNQPQHF. Together with reference TRBV25-1 and TRBJ1-5, the CDR3 gives the full variable domain: EADIYQTPRYLVIGTGKKITLECSQTMGHDKMYWYQQDPGMELHLIHYSYGVNSTEKGDLSSESTVSRIRTEHFPLTLESARPSHTSQYLCASSDDGLGNQPQHFGDGTRLSIL.

The V call is TRBV10-3, the J call TRBJ2-1, with a weak D call TRBD2 (5 bases). V shed 7 bases and J shed 0 bases, with 7 bases lying between them. Looked up from germline, CDR1 is ENHRY and CDR2 is SYGVKD. CDR3 length equals 13 residues. CDR3 in DNA: TGTGCCATCACTGGGAGCTCCTACAATGAGCAGTTCTTC. Translation gives CAITGSSYNEQFF.

V usage is TRBV19 and J usage is TRBJ2-3; 7 bases line up with TRBD1. Germline V lookup: CDR1 LNHDA, CDR2 SQIVND (reference sequence). J was trimmed by 6 bases and V by 2 bases; bases with no gene match: 5. The length of the CDR3 is 14 residues. CDR3 in DNA: TGTGCCAGTAGTATATCACAGGGGCTGGATACGCAGTATTTT. Translated, it gives CASSISQGLDTQYF. Drawing the rest from reference TRBV19 and TRBJ2-3, the complete variable domain is DGGITQSPKYLFRKEGQNVTLSCEQNLNHDAMYWYRQDPGQGLRLIYYSQIVNDFQKGDIAEGYSVSREKKESFPLTVTSAQKNPTAFYLCASSISQGLDTQYFGPGTRLTVL.

This clonotype was counted only a few times. J is TRBJ2-1 and V is TRBV18; D is unresolved. The CDR3 runs 12 residues. The germline V gene has CDR1 KGHSH and CDR2 LQKENI. The V end was cut by 4 bases, the J end by 15 bases, with 16 bases between. Here the CDR3 DNA reads TGTGCCAGCTCACGACGTGATGGTGAGAGGTTCTTC. Its protein product is CASSRRDGERFF.

In its sample, this clonotype was seen a few times. This chain links TRBV5-1 with TRBJ2-7, with 14 positions matching TRBD2. Germline V lookup: CDR1 SGHRS, CDR2 YFSETQ. V was clipped by 4 bases and J by 3 bases; unmatched bases: 3. This CDR3 spans 15 amino acids. The CDR3 is CASSKTSGRGYEQYF. CDR3 DNA sequence: TGCGCCAGCAGCAAGACTAGCGGGAGGGGCTACGAGCAGTACTTC.

This clonotype was observed at least ten times. The CDR3 loop reads CSARETGEPNYGYTF. The CDR3 DNA is TGCAGTGCTAGAGAGACAGGGGAGCCCAACTATGGCTACACCTTC. This chain joins TRBV20-1 and TRBJ1-2; 8 bases fit TRBD1. V was pared by 0 bases and J by 2 bases, with 5 bases of the junction left unmatched. Germline loops: CDR1 DFQATT, CDR2 SNEGSKA (reference sequence). This CDR3 region has 15 residues.

The chain couples TRBV12-3 or TRBV12-4 to TRBJ2-6; D not resolved. This CDR3 has 15 amino acids. The V gene lost 6 bases and the J gene lost 5 bases, with 14 bases spanning the gap. CDR3 region: CASREPGARANVLTF. The CDR3 DNA reads TGTGCCAGCAGAGAGCCGGGCGCCCGGGCCAACGTCCTGACTTTC.

A few counts support this clonotype. The J gene is TRBJ2-1, the V gene TRBV19, with D unresolved. Germline loops: CDR1 LNHDA, CDR2 SQIVND (reference sequence). The germline V and J ends were trimmed by 1 base and 4 bases, with 14 bases remaining between them. The CDR3 runs to 16 residues. The CDR3 region has the DNA TGTGCCAGTAGTATAGGAGTCACAGCCCCTTACAATGAGCAGTTCTTC. Translating it yields CASSIGVTAPYNEQFF.

This clonotype was detected only a few times. The rearrangement joins TRBV2 to TRBJ1-6; D is uncertain. The CDR3 is made up of 13 amino acids. With 8 bases removed from V and 7 bases from J, the gap between germline ends came to 12 bases. CDR1 is SNHLY and CDR2 is FYNNEI in the germline V gene. Here the CDR3 reads CASEWTPNSPLHF. The DNA of the CDR3 is TGTGCCAGCGAGTGGACGCCGAATTCACCCCTCCACTTT.

This chain uses TRBV20-1 with TRBJ2-7; a possible D gene is TRBD2 (6 bases). This CDR3 spans 17 amino acids. In germline, CDR1 is DFQATT, CDR2 SNEGSKA (reference sequence). V was pared by 3 bases and J by 5 bases, with 26 bases between. The chain's CDR3 is CSASRRPPGLGEDEQYF. In nucleotides, the CDR3 is TGCAGTGCTAGTCGTAGACCGCCGGGACTCGGAGAGGACGAGCAGTACTTC.

As DNA, the CDR3 is TGTGCCAGCACGCGAGGTGGAATATCTAATGAGCAGTTCTTC. Its translation: CASTRGGISNEQFF. This rearrangement joins TRBV28 to TRBJ2-1; D gene uncertain. The CDR3 is made up of 14 amino acids. Germline lookup yields CDR1 MDHEN and CDR2 SYDVKM. The ends were cut back, 7 bases at V and 7 bases at J, with 17 bases in the middle.

This clonotype was detected ten times or more. The chain combines TRBV29-1 with TRBJ2-3, with TRBD1 as a possible D gene (6 bases). Trimming took 6 bases from V and 2 from J, leaving 18 bases between them. CDR3 size: 15 residues. CDR1 SQVTM and CDR2 ANQGSEA come from the germline V gene. The CDR3 is CSVGGLKGDTDTQYF. CDR3 DNA: TGCAGCGTGGGCGGTTTGAAGGGGGACACAGATACGCAGTATTTT.

Ten or more counts support this clonotype. This chain links TRBV20-1 with TRBJ2-7, with no clear D. CDR1 and CDR2 (germline): DFQATT, SNEGSKA (reference sequence). V lost 2 bases to trimming and J lost 3 bases, with 23 bases between them. This CDR3 has 17 amino acids. CDR3 amino acids: CSARWKDPRTVYYEQYF. The CDR3 bases are TGCAGTGCTAGATGGAAAGATCCCCGGACGGTTTACTACGAGCAGTACTTC.

This clonotype was seen more than once but under ten times. As DNA, the CDR3 is TGTGCCAATAACAGGGTCCCCGGGGAGCTGTTTTTT. This translates into CANNRVPGELFF. The chain couples TRBV30 to TRBJ2-2; a weak D match, TRBD1 (6 bases). The CDR3 totals 12 residues. Trimming cost V 8 bases and J 6 bases, with 13 bases left between them. CDR1 is GTSNPN and CDR2 is SVGIG in the germline V gene (reference sequence).

The chain carries TRBV20-1 and TRBJ2-2, with D possibly being TRBD1 (5 bases). Germline-derived CDR1 and CDR2 are DFQATT and SNEGSKA (reference sequence). The V end was cut by 3 bases, the J end by 0 bases, with 8 bases between. The CDR3 is made up of 14 amino acids. This CDR3 reads CSARDISNTGELFF. In DNA form, the CDR3 reads TGCAGTGCTAGGGACATCTCGAACACCGGGGAGCTGTTTTTT.

The chain uses TRBV4-3 and TRBJ2-7, with TRBD1 identical over 7 bases. The germline gives CDR1 LGHNA, CDR2 YSLEER. CDR3 size: 16 residues. V lost 0 bases, J lost 4 bases, and 9 bases stayed unmatched. DNA for the CDR3: TGCGCCAGCAGCCAAGATTTAGGGACAGCTACATACGAGCAGTACTTC. It translates to CASSQDLGTATYEQYF.